This TCR beta chain was found in a study of cytomegalovirus exposure and HLA in healthy donors. With 2 bases clipped from V and 1 base from J, the junction kept 3 bases outside the gene matches. CDR3 length: 16 amino acids. Germline-derived CDR1 and CDR2 are SGDLS and YYNGEE. The study ran its PCR with 60 Vbeta and 13 Jbeta primers. Assay used: immunoSEQ multiplex PCR; TCRdb lists only in-frame clones, some missing. The sample lists over 100,000 clones, nearly 75% seen once, with around 5% in the top ten. This chain links TRBV9 with TRBJ2-2, with TRBD2 matching 9 bases. The sample comprised PBMCs. This TCR was recovered from a man in his thirties or forties in good health and CMV-seropositive. CDR3 region: CASSVLAGMNTGELFF. DNA for the CDR3: TGTGCCAGCAGCGTCCTAGCGGGGATGAACACCGGGGAGCTGTTTTTT.